These 10 T cell receptor beta chains were all obtained from the same sample, sequenced in a study of cytomegalovirus exposure and HLA in healthy donors. The study ran its PCR with 60 Vbeta and 13 Jbeta primers. Clones were sequenced by immunoSEQ multiplex PCR, and TCRdb holds only the in-frame ones, with some missing. The repertoire holds 120,000 or so clones, with 66% as singletons. The specimen sequenced was PBMCs. The receptors were sampled from a man aged 18 to 30 in good health and CMV-seronegative.

The gene calls are TRBV6-5 and TRBJ2-5; TRBD1 might be the D (5 bases). The J call is uncertain, as TRBJ2-7 better fits the DNA end. Germline V gene data show CDR1 as MNHEY and CDR2 as SVGAGI. The CDR3 length is 13 residues. Here the CDR3 reads CASSYQTGYEQYF. CDR3 nucleotide sequence: TGTGCCAGCAGTTACCAAACAGGATACGAGCAGTACTTC.

This rearrangement joins TRBV7-9 to TRBJ1-2, with 8 bases that match TRBD1. The CDR3 is 15 amino acids. The germline gives CDR1 SEHNR, CDR2 FQNEAQ (reference sequence). V lost 1 base to trimming and J lost 5 bases; unmatched junction nucleotides: 6. The CDR3 DNA reads as TGTGCCAGCAGCTTAGGGACCGGGACAGGTTATGGCTACACCTTC. It encodes CASSLGTGTGYGYTF.

This chain links TRBV27 with TRBJ1-2; a weak D match, TRBD1 (6 bases). The V gene's germline CDR1 is MNHEY and CDR2 SMNVEV (reference sequence). With 6 bases removed from V and 1 base from J, the gap between germline ends came to 18 bases. CDR3 size: 16 residues. The CDR3 DNA follows: TGTGCCAGCAGCCCTCGGGGGGCCAGGGGTAACTATGGCTACACCTTC. Translated, it gives CASSPRGARGNYGYTF.

V usage is TRBV30 and J usage is TRBJ1-2; 9 bases are shared with TRBD1. The length of the CDR3 is 13 residues. Germline loops: CDR1 GTSNPN, CDR2 SVGIG (reference sequence). Trimming removed 3 bases from V and 7 bases from J; junction bases left unmatched: 6. The CDR3 DNA sequence: TGTGCCTGGAGGGACAGGGGTGGCGGTGGCTACACCTTC. As protein: CAWRDRGGGGYTF. The whole variable domain, remainder taken from reference TRBV30 and TRBJ1-2, is SQTIHQWPATLVQPVGSPLSLECTVEGTSNPNLYWYRQAAGRGLQLLFYSVGIGQISSEVPQNLSASRPQDRQFILSSKKLLLSDSGFYLCAWRDRGGGGYTFGSGTRLTVV.

The J gene is TRBJ1-1, the V gene TRBV9; the D gene is possibly TRBD1 (6 bases). Between the trimmed V and J ends, which lost 4 bases and 0 bases, there was a span of 19 bases. Germline loops: CDR1 SGDLS, CDR2 YYNGEE. CDR3 size: 17 residues. CDR3 nucleotide sequence: TGTGCCAGCAGCAGGGGGGGCAGGTCAGGTATGAACACTGAAGCTTTCTTT. Residues: CASSRGGRSGMNTEAFF.

J is TRBJ1-1 and V is TRBV7-9; 7 bases are a match to TRBD1. Germline V CDR1 and CDR2: SEHNR, FQNEAQ (reference sequence). This CDR3 contains 17 residues. V was clipped by 2 bases and J by 4 bases; unmatched bases: 13. Written as DNA, the CDR3 is TGTGCCAGCAGCTTATTGCCTATCGGGACAGCCTCCACTGAAGCTTTCTTT. Encoded protein: CASSLLPIGTASTEAFF.

In the case of this clone: Just one base apart from a much larger clone, this may be a read error. The DNA for the CDR3 is TGTGCCAGCAGTTCTAGCGGGGGGTACAATGAGCAGTTCTTC. Its translation is CASSSSGGYNEQFF. This chain uses TRBV28 with TRBJ2-1; the match to TRBD2 covers 11 bases. V gave up 4 bases and J gave up 4 bases; unmatched junction bases: 0. This CDR3 has 14 amino acids. Germline lookup yields CDR1 MDHEN and CDR2 SYDVKM. The variable domain in full, completed from reference TRBV28 and TRBJ2-1, reads DVKVTQSSRYLVKRTGEKVFLECVQDMDHENMFWYRQDPGLGLRLIYFSYDVKMKEKGDIPEGYSVSREKKERFSLILESASTNQTSMYLCASSSSGGYNEQFFGPGTRLTVL.

The chain has TRBV10-2 and TRBJ2-5; TRBD1 aligns across 7 bases. The CDR3 length is 16 residues. The germline gives CDR1 WSHSY, CDR2 SAAADI. V gave up 2 bases and J gave up 3 bases; unmatched junction bases: 9. The CDR3 loop reads CASSEPQGPDEETQYF. Written as DNA, the CDR3 is TGCGCCAGCAGTGAGCCACAGGGGCCCGATGAAGAGACCCAGTACTTC.

In the case of this clone: Germline is not matched at one junction end, which may reflect a read error. V and J are TRBV6-5 and TRBJ1-1; D possibly corresponds to TRBD1 (5 bases). Looked up from germline, CDR1 is MNHEY and CDR2 is SVGAGI. This CDR3 is built from 15 residues. The chain's CDR3 is CPSSYSATVNTEAFF. CDR3 sequence (DNA): TGTCCCAGCAGTTACTCTGCGACAGTAAACACTGAAGCTTTCTTT.

The rearrangement uses TRBV27 and TRBJ2-4; TRBD1 matches at 10 bases. The CDR3 spans 18 residues. With V trimmed by 5 bases and J by 3 bases, 13 bases remained unmatched. Germline V CDR1 and CDR2: MNHEY, SMNVEV (reference sequence). CDR3 DNA sequence: TGTGCCAGCAGTCCAATCGGACAGGGGGGACCCTACAAAAACATTCAGTACTTC. Translation gives CASSPIGQGGPYKNIQYF.